This TCR beta chain comes out of a study of T-cell reconstitution after alpha-beta-depleted transplantation in children (dated by TCRdb to between 2015 and 2016). Study-level background: T-cell immune reconstitution after TCRalphabeta/CD19-depleted allogeneic hematopoietic cell transplantation in children was quantitatively tracked in the study by means of TCR repertoire profiling.

The treatment or condition label corresponds to: allogeneic hematopoietic cell transplantation with graft depleted of TCRalphabeta T cells and CD19 B cells. TCRalphabeta/CD19-depleted allogeneic hematopoietic cell grafts were given to the transplant recipients, all of whom were children. General findings and caveats noted by the study authors: The frequencies of hyperexpanded clones fell over the following months, and after one year, T-cell counts and TCRbeta diversity were mostly attributed to newly produced T cells. The apparently early recovery of alphabetaT-cell counts about two months after transplant reportedly depended on only several hundred rapidly expanded clones that came from non-depleted graft cells. In some patients, the high TCRbeta diversity seen at day 60 was put down to recipient T cells and intrathymic progenitors that had survived conditioning.

There are a few counts of this clonotype. No cognate antigen has been identified for it. Per-nucleotide qualities are absent, and no much larger clonotype sits a single base away. Library construction relied on PCR. Sequencing took place on an Illumina HiSeq 2500. TCR library preparation used molecular barcoding, with unique molecular identifiers applied to normalize quantification of the TCRbeta repertoire. TCRdb reran the public reads through fastp at Q25 and MiXCR, keeping productive beta chains. Each record represents a unique CDR3 protein, reported with the most common genes and DNA among its rows. This sample lists approximately 230,000 distinct CDR3 sequences; 20% to 30% were detected once. The ten largest account for under 5.5% of the sample. The sequenced sample was PBMCs, mostly from graft donor cells, obtained 360 days after TCRalphabeta/CD19-depleted stem cell transplant. The source is a female patient aged 2 to 10 who had a stem cell transplant for congenital amegakaryocytic thrombocytopenia, so the T cells may come from the graft donor.

The CDR3 region: CASSVGPENSEQFF. The DNA is as follows: TGTGCCAGCAGCGTGGGACCCGAAAACAGTGAGCAGTTCTTC. This sequence uses TRBV9 and TRBJ2-1; the D gene is tentatively TRBD1 or TRBD2, each matching 5 bases. The CDR3 spans 14 residues, from the cysteine through the phenylalanine. The DNA shown is the 42-base CDR3, in frame from base 1. Reading the germline V gene gives CDR1 SGDLS and CDR2 YYNGEE. The germline ends are 15 bases apart after V is trimmed by 2 bases and J by 9 bases.